This T cell receptor beta chain was profiled in a study of graft-versus-host responses after intestinal transplantation. Grafts had their tissue processed, releasing intraepithelial and lamina propria lymphocytes. TCRdb's copy holds only in-frame clones and misses some; the assay was immunoSEQ multiplex PCR. This sample has tens of thousands of clones, with roughly 90% found just once. V was clipped by 4 bases and J by 6 bases; unmatched bases: 7. CDR1 is MNHEY, CDR2 SMNVEV, per germline (reference sequence). CDR3 length: 14 residues. The material was ileum tissue, obtained around 190 days after intestinal transplant. This TCR came from a human patient who received an intestinal transplant, so some T cells may come from the graft donor. This rearrangement joins TRBV27 to TRBJ2-5; 8 bases fit TRBD2. CDR3 in amino acids: CASSSGLDGKTQYF. In DNA form, the CDR3 reads TGTGCCAGCAGTTCGGGACTAGATGGGAAGACCCAGTACTTC.